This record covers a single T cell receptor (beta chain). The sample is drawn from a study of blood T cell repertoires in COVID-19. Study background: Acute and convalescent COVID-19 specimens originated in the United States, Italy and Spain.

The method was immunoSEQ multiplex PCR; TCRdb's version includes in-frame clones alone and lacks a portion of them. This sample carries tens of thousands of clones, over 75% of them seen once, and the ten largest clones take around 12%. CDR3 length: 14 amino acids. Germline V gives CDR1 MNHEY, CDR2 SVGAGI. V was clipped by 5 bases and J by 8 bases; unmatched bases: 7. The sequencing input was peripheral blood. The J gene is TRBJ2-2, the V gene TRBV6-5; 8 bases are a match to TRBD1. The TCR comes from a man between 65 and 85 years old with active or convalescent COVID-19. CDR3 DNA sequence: TGTGCCAGCAGTAATCTACAGGGGGTAGGGGAGCTGTTTTTT. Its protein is CASSNLQGVGELFF.